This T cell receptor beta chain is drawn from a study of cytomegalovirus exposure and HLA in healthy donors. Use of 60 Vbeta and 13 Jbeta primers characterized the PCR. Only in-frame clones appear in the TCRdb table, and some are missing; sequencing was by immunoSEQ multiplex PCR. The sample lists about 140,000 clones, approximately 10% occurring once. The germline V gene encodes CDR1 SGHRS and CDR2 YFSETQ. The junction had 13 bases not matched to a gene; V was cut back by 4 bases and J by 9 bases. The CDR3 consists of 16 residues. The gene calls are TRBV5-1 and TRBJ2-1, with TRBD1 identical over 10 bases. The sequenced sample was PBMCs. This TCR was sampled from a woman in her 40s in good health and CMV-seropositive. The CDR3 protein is CASSEIPGQGSLEQFF. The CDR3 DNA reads TGCGCCAGCAGCGAAATTCCGGGACAGGGGTCTCTTGAGCAGTTCTTC.